This TCR beta chain is drawn from a study of cytomegalovirus exposure and HLA in healthy donors. CDR1 and CDR2 (germline): MNHEY, SMNVEV (reference sequence). The CDR3 has 14 residues. V trimming: 6 bases; J trimming: 2 bases; junction bases outside the gene matches: 4. Both 60 Vbeta primers and 13 Jbeta primers went into the PCR. Assay: immunoSEQ multiplex PCR; the TCRdb copy retains only in-frame clones and omits some. The sample lists tens of thousands of clones, less than 70% occurring once. This clonotype originated in a woman under 40 in good health and CMV-seronegative. The V and J genes are TRBV27 and TRBJ1-3; 7 nucleotides agree with TRBD1. Sample: PBMCs. The CDR3 nucleotides read TGTGCCAGCAGACCAACAGGGGCTGGAAACACCATATATTTT. Translating it yields CASRPTGAGNTIYF.